The rows below give T cell receptor beta chains drawn from one sample of a study of vaccination and CD4 T cells after COVID-19. MiXCR was run by TCRdb on the PCR reads, yielding one entry per CDR3 protein. There are around 17,000 distinct CDR3 sequences in the sample; around 47% occur only once, and roughly a fifth lies in the top ten. Antigen specificity for these receptors is unknown. This sample comprised CD4+ T cells from blood, cultured in vitro, obtained about 7 months after SARS-CoV-2 vaccination. The source is a human donor who had recovered from COVID-19. Both conserved end residues are part of each CDR3. A D gene is named only where the DNA matches it firmly. Size values are once, few and many counts, or a class for expanded clones, and some rows have none.

d_gene	v_gene	abundance	j_gene	CDR3aa	CDR3nt
TRBD2	TRBV20-1	.	TRBJ2-7	CSARFPAGSSYEQYF	TGCAGTGCTAGATTCCCAGCGGGGAGCTCCTACGAGCAGTACTTC
TRBD1	TRBV10-3	few	TRBJ1-2	CAISGDRDRFTF	TGTGCCATCAGTGGAGACAGGGATAGGTTCACCTTC
.	TRBV6-2/TRBV6-3	few	TRBJ2-7	CASTPHREMGYEQYF	TGTGCCAGCACCCCGCACCGGGAGATGGGGTACGAGCAGTACTTC
.	TRBV20-1	few	TRBJ2-5	CKGVDQETQYF	TGCAAAGGAGTAGACCAAGAGACCCAGTACTTC
.	TRBV20-1	few	TRBJ2-3	CSARVDSTDTQYF	TGCAGTGCTAGAGTGGATAGCACAGATACGCAGTATTTT
.	TRBV7-2	.	TRBJ1-1	CASRRNAGNTEAFF	TGTGCCAGCAGACGGAATGCGGGGAACACTGAAGCTTTCTTT
TRBD1	TRBV20-1	few	TRBJ2-7	CSARIPGGAKYEQYF	TGCAGTGCTAGGATCCCAGGGGGCGCGAAATACGAGCAGTACTTC
TRBD1	TRBV19	.	TRBJ1-5	CASSIGTGPGNQPQHF	TGTGCCAGTAGTATAGGGACAGGGCCCGGCAATCAGCCCCAGCATTTT
TRBD1	TRBV19	.	TRBJ1-5	CASSIEGARDQPQHF	TGTGCCAGTAGTATTGAGGGGGCGAGAGATCAGCCCCAGCATTTT
.	TRBV15	few	TRBJ2-1	CATRSGEREGSSYNEQFF	TGTGCCACCAGGTCAGGGGAGAGGGAGGGGAGCTCCTACAATGAGCAGTTCTTC
TRBD1	TRBV6-1	.	TRBJ2-7	CASFRDRGGEQYF	TGTGCCAGCTTCCGGGACAGGGGTGGTGAGCAGTACTTC
.	TRBV7-9	.	TRBJ1-2	CASSFEEGYTF	TGTGCCAGCAGCTTCGAGGAGGGCTACACCTTC
.	TRBV7-8	.	TRBJ2-2	CASSSMNTGELFF	TGTGCCAGCAGCTCTATGAACACCGGGGAGCTGTTTTTT
.	TRBV6-2/TRBV6-3	.	TRBJ1-2	CASSSPGYGYTF	TGTGCCAGCAGTTCTCCCGGGTATGGCTACACCTTC
.	TRBV7-9	once	TRBJ1-1	CASTYGATNTEAFF	TGTGCCAGCACCTATGGGGCCACGAACACTGAAGCTTTCTTT